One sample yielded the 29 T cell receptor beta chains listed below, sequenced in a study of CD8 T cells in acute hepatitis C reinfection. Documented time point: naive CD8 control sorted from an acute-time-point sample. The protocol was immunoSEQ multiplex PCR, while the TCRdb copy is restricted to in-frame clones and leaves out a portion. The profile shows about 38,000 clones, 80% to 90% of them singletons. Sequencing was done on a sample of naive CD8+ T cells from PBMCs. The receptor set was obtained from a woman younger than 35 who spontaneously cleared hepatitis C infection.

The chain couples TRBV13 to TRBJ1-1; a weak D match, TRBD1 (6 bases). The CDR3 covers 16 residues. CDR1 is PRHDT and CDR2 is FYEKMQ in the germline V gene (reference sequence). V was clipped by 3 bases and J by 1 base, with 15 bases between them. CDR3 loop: CASSLGGRGWNTEAFF. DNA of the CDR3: TGTGCCAGCAGCTTGGGGGGCAGGGGTTGGAACACTGAAGCTTTCTTT.

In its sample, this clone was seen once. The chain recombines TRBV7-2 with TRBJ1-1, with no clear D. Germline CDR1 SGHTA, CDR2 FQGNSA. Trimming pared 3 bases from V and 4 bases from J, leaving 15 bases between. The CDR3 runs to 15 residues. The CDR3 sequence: CASSLLAGWTTEAFF. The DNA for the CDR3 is TGTGCCAGCAGCTTGCTCGCGGGGTGGACCACTGAAGCTTTCTTT.

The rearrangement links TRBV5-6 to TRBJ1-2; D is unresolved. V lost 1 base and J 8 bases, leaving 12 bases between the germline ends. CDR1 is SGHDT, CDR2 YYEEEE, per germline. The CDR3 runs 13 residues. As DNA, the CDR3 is TGTGCCAGCAGCTTGAGGATGGCGCCAGGCTACACCTTC. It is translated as CASSLRMAPGYTF.

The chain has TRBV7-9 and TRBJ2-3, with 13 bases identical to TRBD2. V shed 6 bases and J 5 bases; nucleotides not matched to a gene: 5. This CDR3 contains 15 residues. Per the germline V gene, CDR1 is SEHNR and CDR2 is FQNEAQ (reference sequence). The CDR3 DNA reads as TGTGCCAGCAGACGGACTAGCGGGAGTAAAGATACGCAGTATTTT. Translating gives CASRRTSGSKDTQYF. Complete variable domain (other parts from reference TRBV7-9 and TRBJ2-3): DTGVSQNPRHKITKRGQNVTFRCDPISEHNRLYWYRQTLGQGPEFLTYFQNEAQLEKSRLLSDRFSAERPKGSFSTLEIQRTEQGDSAMYLCASRRTSGSKDTQYFGPGTRLTVL.

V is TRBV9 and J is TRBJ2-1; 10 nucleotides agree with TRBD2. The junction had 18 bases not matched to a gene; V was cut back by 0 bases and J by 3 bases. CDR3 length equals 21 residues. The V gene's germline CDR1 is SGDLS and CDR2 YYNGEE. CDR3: CASSVERSPAPRTSGYNEQFF. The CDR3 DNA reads TGTGCCAGCAGCGTAGAGAGGAGCCCGGCACCGCGGACTAGCGGCTACAATGAGCAGTTCTTC.

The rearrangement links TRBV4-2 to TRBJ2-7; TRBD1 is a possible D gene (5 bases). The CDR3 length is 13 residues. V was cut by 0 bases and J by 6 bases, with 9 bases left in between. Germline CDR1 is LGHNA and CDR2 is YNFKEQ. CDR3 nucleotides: TGTGCCAGCAGCCAAGATGGAACAGGCGAGCAGTACTTC. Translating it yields CASSQDGTGEQYF.

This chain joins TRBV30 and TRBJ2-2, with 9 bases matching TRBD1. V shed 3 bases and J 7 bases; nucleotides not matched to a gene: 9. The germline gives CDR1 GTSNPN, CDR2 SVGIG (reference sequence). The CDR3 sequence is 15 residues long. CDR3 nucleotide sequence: TGTGCCTGGAGAGGGACAGGGTCGGATATCGGGGAGCTGTTTTTT. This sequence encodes CAWRGTGSDIGELFF.

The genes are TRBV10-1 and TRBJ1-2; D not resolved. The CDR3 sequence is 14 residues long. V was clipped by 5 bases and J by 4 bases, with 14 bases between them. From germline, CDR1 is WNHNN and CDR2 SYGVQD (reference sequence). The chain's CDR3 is CASSYIERTYGYTF. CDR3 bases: TGCGCCAGCAGTTATATAGAAAGGACCTATGGCTACACCTTC.

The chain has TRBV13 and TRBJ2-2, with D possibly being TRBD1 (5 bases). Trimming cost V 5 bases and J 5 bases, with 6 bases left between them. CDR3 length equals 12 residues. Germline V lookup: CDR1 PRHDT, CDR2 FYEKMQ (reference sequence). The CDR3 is CASSPGTGELFF. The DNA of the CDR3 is TGTGCCAGCAGCCCAGGGACCGGGGAGCTGTTTTTT.

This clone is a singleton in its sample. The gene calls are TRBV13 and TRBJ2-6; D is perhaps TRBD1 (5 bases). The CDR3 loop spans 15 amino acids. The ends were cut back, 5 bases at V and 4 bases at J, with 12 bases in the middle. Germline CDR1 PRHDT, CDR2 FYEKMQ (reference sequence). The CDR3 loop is CASSLRGAGANVLTF. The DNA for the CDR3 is TGTGCCAGCAGCCTAAGGGGCGCGGGGGCCAACGTCCTGACTTTC.

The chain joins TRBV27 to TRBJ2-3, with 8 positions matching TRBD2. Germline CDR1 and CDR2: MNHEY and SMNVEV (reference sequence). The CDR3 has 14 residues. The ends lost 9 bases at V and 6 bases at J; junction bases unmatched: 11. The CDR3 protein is CASSGIPLSDTQYF. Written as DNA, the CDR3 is TGTGCCAGTAGCGGGATACCCTTGTCCGATACGCAGTATTTT.

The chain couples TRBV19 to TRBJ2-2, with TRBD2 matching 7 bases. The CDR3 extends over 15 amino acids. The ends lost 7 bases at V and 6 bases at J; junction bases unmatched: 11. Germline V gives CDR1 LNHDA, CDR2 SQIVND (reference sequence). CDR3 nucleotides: TGTGCCAGTATTAGCAGGACTAGTAGATCCGGGGAGCTGTTTTTT. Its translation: CASISRTSRSGELFF.

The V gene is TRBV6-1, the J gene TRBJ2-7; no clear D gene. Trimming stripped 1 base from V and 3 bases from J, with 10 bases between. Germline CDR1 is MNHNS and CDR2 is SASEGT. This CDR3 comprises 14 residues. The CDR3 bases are TGTGCCAGCAGTGAAGGAGTTTACGTCTACGAGCAGTACTTC. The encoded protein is CASSEGVYVYEQYF.

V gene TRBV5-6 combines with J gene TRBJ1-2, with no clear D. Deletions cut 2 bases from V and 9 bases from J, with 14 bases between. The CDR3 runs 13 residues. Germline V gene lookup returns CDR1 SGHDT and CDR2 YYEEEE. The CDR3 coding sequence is TGTGCCAGCAGCTTAAGCACCCGCGAGAGCTACACCTTC. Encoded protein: CASSLSTRESYTF.

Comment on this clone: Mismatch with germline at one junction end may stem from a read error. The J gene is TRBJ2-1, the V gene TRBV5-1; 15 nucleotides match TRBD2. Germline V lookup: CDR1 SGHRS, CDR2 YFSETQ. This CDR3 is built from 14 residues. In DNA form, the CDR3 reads TGCGCCAGCAGCTTGGAAGGACTAGCGGGGGGGGTGGTCTTC. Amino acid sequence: CASSLEGLAGGVVF.

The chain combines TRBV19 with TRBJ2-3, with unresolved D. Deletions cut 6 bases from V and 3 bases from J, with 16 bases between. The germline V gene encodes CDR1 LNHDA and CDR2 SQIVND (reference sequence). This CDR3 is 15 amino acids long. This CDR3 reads CASSPLGSATDTQYF. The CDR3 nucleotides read TGTGCCAGTAGCCCCCTGGGAAGCGCGACAGATACGCAGTATTTT.

The CDR3 nucleotides read TGTGCCAGCAGTTACGGTGCAGGGAATACTTATGGCTACACCTTC. It encodes CASSYGAGNTYGYTF. The chain combines TRBV6-6 with TRBJ1-2, with a possible D match to TRBD1 (5 bases). The germline V gene has CDR1 MNHNY and CDR2 SVGAGI (reference sequence). The CDR3 has 15 residues. Deletions cut 2 bases from V and 5 bases from J, with 15 bases between.

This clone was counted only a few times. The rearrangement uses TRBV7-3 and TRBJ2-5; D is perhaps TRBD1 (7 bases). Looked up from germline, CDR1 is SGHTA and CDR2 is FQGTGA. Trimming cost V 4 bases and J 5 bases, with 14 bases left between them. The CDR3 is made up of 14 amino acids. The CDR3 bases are TGTGCCAGCAGCTACTCAGGGGGAGGTGAGACCCAGTACTTC. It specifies CASSYSGGGETQYF.

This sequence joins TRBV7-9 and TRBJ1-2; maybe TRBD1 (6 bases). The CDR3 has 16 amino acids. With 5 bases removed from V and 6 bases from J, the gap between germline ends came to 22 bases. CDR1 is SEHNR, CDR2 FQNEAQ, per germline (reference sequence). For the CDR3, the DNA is TGTGCCAGCAGCCCGAGCTTTGACAGGACCGAGAATGGCTACACCTTC. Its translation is CASSPSFDRTENGYTF.

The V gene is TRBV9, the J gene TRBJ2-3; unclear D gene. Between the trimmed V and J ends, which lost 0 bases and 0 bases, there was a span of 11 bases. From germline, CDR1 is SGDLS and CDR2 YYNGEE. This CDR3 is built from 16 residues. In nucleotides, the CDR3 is TGTGCCAGCAGCGTAGTCCTCGTTAGCAGCACAGATACGCAGTATTTT. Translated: CASSVVLVSSTDTQYF.

CDR3 DNA: TGTGCCAGCAGCTTAGCGGTCGGTCTAGCGGACACAGATACGCAGTATTTT. Protein product: CASSLAVGLADTDTQYF. The chain uses TRBV7-9 and TRBJ2-3; 7 nucleotides match TRBD2. The CDR3 has 17 amino acids. Germline CDR1 reads SEHNR; CDR2 reads FQNEAQ (reference sequence). Losses at the gene ends were 0 bases for V and 2 bases for J; bases not matched to a gene: 8.

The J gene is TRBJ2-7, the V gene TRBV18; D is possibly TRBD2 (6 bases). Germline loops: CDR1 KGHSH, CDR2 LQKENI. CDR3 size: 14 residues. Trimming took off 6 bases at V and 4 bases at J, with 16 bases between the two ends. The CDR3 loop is CASSHRDSRYEQYF. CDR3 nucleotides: TGTGCCAGCTCCCACCGGGACTCGAGGTACGAGCAGTACTTC.

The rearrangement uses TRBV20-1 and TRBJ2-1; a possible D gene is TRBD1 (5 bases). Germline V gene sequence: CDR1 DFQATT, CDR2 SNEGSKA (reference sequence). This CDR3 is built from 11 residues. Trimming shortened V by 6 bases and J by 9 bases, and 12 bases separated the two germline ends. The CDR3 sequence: CSAGPSGEQFF. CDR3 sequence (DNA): TGCAGTGCGGGGCCATCGGGTGAGCAGTTCTTC.

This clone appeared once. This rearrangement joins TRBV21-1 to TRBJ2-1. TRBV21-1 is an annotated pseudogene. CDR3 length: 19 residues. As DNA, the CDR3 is TGTGCCAGCAGCAATAGTAGGGACCGGAGTCTATGCTCCTACAATGAGCAGTTCTTC. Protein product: CASSNSRDRSLCSYNEQFF.

The CDR3 DNA reads as TGTGCCAGTAGCTATAGGGGGGAGAACACTGAAGCTTTCTTT. Protein: CASSYRGENTEAFF. The chain uses TRBV19 and TRBJ1-1; D possibly corresponds to TRBD1 (6 bases). Trimming pared 6 bases from V and 1 base from J, leaving 12 bases between. Germline CDR1 is LNHDA and CDR2 is SQIVND (reference sequence). The CDR3 consists of 14 residues.

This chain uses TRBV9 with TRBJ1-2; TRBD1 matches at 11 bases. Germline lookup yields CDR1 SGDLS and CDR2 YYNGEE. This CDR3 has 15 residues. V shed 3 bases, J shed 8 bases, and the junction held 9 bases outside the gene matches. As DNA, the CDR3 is TGTGCCAGCAGCGAGCAGCCGGGACAGGGGGTAGGCTACACCTTC. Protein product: CASSEQPGQGVGYTF. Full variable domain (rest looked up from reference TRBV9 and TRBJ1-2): DSGVTQTPKHLITATGQRVTLRCSPRSGDLSVYWYQQSLDQGLQFLIQYYNGEERAKGNILERFSAQQFPDLHSELNLSSLELGDSALYFCASSEQPGQGVGYTFGSGTRLTVV.

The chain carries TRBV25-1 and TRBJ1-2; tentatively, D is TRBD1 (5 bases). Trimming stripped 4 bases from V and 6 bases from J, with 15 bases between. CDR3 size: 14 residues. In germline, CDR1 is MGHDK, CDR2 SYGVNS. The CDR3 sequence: CASSGLIWDDGYTF. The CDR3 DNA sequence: TGTGCCAGCAGTGGACTGATCTGGGACGATGGCTACACCTTC.

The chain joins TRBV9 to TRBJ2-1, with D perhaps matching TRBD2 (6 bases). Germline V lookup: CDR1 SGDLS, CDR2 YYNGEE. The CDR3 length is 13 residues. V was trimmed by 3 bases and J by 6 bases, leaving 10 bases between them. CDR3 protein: CASSERGLNEQFF. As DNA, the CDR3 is TGTGCCAGCAGCGAGAGGGGACTCAATGAGCAGTTCTTC.

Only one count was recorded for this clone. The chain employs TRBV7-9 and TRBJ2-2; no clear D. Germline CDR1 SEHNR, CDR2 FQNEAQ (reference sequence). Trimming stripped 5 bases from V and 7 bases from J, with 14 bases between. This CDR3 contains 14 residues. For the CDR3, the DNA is TGTGCCAGCAGCGACCGACTGCCCGGCGGGGAGCTGTTTTTT. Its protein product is CASSDRLPGGELFF.